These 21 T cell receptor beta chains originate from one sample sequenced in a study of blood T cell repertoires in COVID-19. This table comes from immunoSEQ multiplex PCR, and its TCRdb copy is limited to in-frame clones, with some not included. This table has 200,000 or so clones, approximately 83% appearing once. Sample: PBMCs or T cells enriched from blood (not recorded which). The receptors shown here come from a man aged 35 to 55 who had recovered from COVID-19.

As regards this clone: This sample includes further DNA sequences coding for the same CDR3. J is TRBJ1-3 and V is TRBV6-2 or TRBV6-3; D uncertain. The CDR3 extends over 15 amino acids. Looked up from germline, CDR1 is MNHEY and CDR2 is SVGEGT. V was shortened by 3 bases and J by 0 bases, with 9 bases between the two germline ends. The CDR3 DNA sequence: TGTGCCAGCAGTTATCCGCGGTCCTCTGGAAACACCATATATTTT. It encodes CASSYPRSSGNTIYF.

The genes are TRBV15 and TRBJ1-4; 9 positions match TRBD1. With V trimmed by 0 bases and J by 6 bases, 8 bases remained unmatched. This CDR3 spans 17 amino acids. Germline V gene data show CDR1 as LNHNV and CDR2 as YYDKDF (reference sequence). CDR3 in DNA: TGTGCCACCAGCAGAGATGGTAGGGGACAGGGCGATGAAAAACTGTTTTTT. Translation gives CATSRDGRGQGDEKLFF.

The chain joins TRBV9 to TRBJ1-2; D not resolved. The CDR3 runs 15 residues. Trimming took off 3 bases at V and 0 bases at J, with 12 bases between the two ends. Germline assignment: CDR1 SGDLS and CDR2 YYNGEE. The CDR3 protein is CASSGSNRPNYGYTF. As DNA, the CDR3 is TGTGCCAGCAGCGGTAGCAATAGACCTAACTATGGCTACACCTTC.

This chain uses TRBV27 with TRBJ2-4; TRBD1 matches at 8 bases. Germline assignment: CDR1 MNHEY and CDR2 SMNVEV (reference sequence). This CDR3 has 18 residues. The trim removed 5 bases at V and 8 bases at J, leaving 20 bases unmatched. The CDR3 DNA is TGTGCCAGCAGTGGCGGGACAGGAAAATTTCAAGGGACGTACATTCAGTACTTC. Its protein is CASSGGTGKFQGTYIQYF.

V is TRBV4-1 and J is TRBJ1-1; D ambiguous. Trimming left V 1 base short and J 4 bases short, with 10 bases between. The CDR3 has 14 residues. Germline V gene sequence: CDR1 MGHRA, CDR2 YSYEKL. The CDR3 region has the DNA TGCGCCAGCAGCCAAGTGGAAGCGAGCACTGAAGCTTTCTTT. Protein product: CASSQVEASTEAFF.

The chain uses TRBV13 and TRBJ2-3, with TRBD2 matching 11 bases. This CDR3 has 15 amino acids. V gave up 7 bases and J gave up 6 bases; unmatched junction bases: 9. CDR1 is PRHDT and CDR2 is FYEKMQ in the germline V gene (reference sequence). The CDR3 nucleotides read TGTGCCAGCACCTTTAGCGGGGGGGCCGCGGATACGCAGTATTTT. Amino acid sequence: CASTFSGGAADTQYF.

The CDR3 protein is CASSVIKHRGNTGELFF. For the CDR3, the DNA is TGTGCCAGCAGCGTAATAAAGCACAGGGGGAACACCGGGGAGCTGTTTTTT. The rearrangement joins TRBV11-2 to TRBJ2-2; 7 bases fit TRBD1. The germline gives CDR1 SGHAT, CDR2 FQNNGV. J lost 1 base, V lost 5 bases, and 10 bases had no gene match. This CDR3 has 17 residues. Combining the CDR3 with reference TRBV11-2 and TRBJ2-2 gives the whole variable domain EAGVAQSPRYKIIEKRQSVAFWCNPISGHATLYWYQQILGQGPKLLIQFQNNGVVDDSQLPKDRFSAERLKGVDSTLKIQPAKLEDSAVYLCASSVIKHRGNTGELFFGEGSRLTVL.

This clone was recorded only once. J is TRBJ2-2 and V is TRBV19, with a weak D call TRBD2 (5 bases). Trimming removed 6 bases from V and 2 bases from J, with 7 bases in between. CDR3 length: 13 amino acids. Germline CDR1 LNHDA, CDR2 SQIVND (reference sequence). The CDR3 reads CASREVNTGELFF. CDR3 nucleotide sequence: TGTGCCAGTAGGGAGGTTAACACCGGGGAGCTGTTTTTT.

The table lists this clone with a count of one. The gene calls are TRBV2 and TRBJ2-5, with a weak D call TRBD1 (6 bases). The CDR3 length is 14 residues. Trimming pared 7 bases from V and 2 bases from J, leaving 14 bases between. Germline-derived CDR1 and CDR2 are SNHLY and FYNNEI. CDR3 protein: CASTRGTRQETQYF. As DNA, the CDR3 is TGTGCCAGCACCAGAGGGACACGACAAGAGACCCAGTACTTC.

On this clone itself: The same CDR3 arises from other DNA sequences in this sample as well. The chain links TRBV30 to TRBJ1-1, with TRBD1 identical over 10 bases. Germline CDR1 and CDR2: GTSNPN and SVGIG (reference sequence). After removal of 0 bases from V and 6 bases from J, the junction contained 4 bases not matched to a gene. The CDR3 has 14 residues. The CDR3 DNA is TGTGCCTGGAGTGTACTAGGACAGGGGGCTGAAGCTTTCTTT. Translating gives CAWSVLGQGAEAFF.

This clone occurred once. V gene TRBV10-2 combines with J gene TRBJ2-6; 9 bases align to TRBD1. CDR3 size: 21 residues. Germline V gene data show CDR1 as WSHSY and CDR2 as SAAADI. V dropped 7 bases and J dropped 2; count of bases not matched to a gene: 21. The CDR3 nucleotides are TGCGCCAGCACCCGGAGGTGGACAGGGGATTATCAATCCGCTGGGGCCAACGTCCTGACTTTC. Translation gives CASTRRWTGDYQSAGANVLTF.

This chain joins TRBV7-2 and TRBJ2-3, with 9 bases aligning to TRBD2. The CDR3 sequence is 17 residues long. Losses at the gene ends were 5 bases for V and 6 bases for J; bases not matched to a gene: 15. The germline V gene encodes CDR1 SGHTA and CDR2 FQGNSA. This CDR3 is CASSPPERGVPSDTQYF. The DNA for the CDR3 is TGTGCCAGCAGCCCCCCGGAGCGGGGGGTTCCATCGGATACGCAGTATTTT.

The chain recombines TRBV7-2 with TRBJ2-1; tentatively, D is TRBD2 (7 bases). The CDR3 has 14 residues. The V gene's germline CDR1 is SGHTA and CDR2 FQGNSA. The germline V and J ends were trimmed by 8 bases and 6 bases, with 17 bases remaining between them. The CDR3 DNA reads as TGTGCCAGCTCCTTGGTGGGGGGGCGCAATGAGCAGTTCTTC. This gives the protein CASSLVGGRNEQFF.

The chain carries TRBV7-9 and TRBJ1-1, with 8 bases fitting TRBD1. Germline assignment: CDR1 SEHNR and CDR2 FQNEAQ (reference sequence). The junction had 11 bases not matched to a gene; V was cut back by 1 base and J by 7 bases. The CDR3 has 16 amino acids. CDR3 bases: TGTGCCAGCAGCTTAGATCCCGGACAGGGTCGGATTGAAGCTTTCTTT. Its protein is CASSLDPGQGRIEAFF.

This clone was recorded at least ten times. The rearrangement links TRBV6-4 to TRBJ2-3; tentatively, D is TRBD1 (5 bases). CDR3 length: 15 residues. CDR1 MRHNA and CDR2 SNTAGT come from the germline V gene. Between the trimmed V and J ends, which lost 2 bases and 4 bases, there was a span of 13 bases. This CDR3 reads CASSDREAGPDTQYF. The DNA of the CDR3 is TGTGCCAGCAGTGACCGAGAGGCAGGGCCAGATACGCAGTATTTT.

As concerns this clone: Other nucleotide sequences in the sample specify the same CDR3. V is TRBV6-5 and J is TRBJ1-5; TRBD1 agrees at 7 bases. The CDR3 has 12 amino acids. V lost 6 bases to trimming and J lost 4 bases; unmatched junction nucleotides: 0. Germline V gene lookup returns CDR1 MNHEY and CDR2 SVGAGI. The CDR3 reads CASRTGNQPQHF. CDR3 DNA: TGTGCCAGCAGGACAGGGAATCAGCCCCAGCATTTT.

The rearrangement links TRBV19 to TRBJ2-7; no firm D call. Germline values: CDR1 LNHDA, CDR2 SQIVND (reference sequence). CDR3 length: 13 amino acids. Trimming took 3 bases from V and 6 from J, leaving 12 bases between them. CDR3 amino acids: CASSIPAASEQYF. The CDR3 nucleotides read TGTGCCAGTAGTATCCCAGCCGCTAGCGAGCAGTACTTC.

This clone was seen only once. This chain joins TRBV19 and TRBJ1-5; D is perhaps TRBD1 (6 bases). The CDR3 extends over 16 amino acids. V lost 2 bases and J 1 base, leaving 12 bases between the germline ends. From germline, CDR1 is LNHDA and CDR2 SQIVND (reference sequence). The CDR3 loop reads CASSIIRGASNQPQHF. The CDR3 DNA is TGTGCCAGTAGTATAATCCGGGGGGCAAGCAATCAGCCCCAGCATTTT. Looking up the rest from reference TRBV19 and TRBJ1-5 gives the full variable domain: DGGITQSPKYLFRKEGQNVTLSCEQNLNHDAMYWYRQDPGQGLRLIYYSQIVNDFQKGDIAEGYSVSREKKESFPLTVTSAQKNPTAFYLCASSIIRGASNQPQHFGDGTRLSIL.

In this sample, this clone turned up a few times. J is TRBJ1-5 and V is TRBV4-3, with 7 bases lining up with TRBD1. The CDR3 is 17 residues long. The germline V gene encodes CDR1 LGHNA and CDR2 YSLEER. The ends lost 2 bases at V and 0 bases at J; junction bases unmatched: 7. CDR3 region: CASSQNTNRGSNQPQHF. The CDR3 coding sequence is TGCGCCAGCAGCCAAAATACTAACAGGGGTAGCAATCAGCCCCAGCATTTT.

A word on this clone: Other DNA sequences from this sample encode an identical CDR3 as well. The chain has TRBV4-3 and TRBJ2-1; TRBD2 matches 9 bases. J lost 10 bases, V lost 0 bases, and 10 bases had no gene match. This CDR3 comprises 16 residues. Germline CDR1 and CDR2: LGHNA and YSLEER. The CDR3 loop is CASSQDLAGSLREQFF. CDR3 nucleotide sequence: TGCGCCAGCAGCCAAGATCTAGCGGGGAGCCTGAGGGAGCAGTTCTTC.

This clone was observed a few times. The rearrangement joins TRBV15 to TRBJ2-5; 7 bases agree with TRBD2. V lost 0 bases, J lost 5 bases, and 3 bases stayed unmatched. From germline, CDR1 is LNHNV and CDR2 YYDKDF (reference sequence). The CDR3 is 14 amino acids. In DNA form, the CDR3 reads TGTGCCACCAGCAGAGATCCCGGGGGGGAGACCCAGTACTTC. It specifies CATSRDPGGETQYF.